The present entry profiles one T cell receptor beta chain with its context. This clonotype was detected a few times. The antigen this receptor binds is unknown. There are no base qualities to consult, and no much larger clone falls within one base. In the paper's terms, the treatment or condition label means: in vitro stimulation with specific CMV peptide epitopes to enrich CMV-specific T cells. The data belong to a study of T cell repertoires in cytomegalovirus infection (dated 2019 in TCRdb). About the investigation overall: Peptide stimulations targeted recently identified HLA-C-restricted CMV epitopes, whose presentation resists viral immunomodulation, together with well-studied HLA-B-restricted epitopes. Donor HLA type was relevant to the analysis, because carriage of CMV infection together with the matching HLA type was indicated by public TCR beta signatures. Overall study outcomes, separate from this receptor: Cumulative frequency of public TCR beta family members discriminated carriers of CMV infection plus the relevant HLA type in this cohort and an independent roughly 330-donor cohort. The ex vivo response was dominated by HLA-C-restricted CMV-specific TCR beta clonotypes, which also provided the single most frequent clonotype in two of eight donors.

The CDR3, from cysteine to phenylalanine, totals 16 residues. This entry keeps only the CDR3 DNA: 48 bases, framed from base 1. CDR1 and CDR2 are read off the germline V gene (reference sequence) as SEHNR and FQNEAQ. The junction carries 15 bases between V and J, which are trimmed by 1 base and 6 bases respectively. The instrument was an Illumina HiSeq 1500. Using fastp at Q25 and MiXCR, TCRdb reprocessed the public reads and kept productive beta chains. Rows with a matching CDR3 protein are joined into one entry that keeps the most common DNA and genes. For this sample there are roughly 80,000 distinct CDR3 sequences; roughly 39% appear just once. The ten largest account for approximately 93% of the sample.

The chain couples TRBV7-9 to TRBJ2-2, with the identity of the D gene unclear. This clonotype originated in a human donor in good health (CMV status not recorded). Some clones in this sample may be carry-over from other donors' samples. Sample: CD8+ T cells from cultured PBMCs, taken from culture after CMV antigen stimulation. The CDR3 corresponds to CASSLGHRSSAGELFF. The nucleotides read TGTGCCAGCAGCTTAGGTCATCGGAGTAGTGCCGGGGAGCTGTTTTTT.